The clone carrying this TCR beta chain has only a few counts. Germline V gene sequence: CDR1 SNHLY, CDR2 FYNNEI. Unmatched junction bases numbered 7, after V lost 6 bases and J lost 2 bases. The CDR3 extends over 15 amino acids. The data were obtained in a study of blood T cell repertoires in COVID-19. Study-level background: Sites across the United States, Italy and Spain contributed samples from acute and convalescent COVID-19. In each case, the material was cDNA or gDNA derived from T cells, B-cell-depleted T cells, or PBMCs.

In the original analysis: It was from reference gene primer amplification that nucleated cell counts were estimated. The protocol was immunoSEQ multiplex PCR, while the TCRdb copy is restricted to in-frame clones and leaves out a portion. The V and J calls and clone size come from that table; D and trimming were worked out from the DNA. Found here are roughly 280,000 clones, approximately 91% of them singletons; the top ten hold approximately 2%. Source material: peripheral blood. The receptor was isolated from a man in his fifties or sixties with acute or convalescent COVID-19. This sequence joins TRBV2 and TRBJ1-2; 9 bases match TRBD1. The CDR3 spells CASSRTGDTNYGYTF. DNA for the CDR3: TGTGCCAGCAGCCGGACAGGGGACACCAACTATGGCTACACCTTC.